The clone carrying this TCR beta chain is a singleton in its sample. The sample originates from a study of tumor-infiltrating lymphocytes in primary liver carcinoma. The researchers produced TCR beta cDNA from approximately 460 ng total RNA with a constant-region primer. Generation of the TCR beta libraries relied on three nested multiplex PCR rounds using slightly modified ARM-PCR. The first two PCR rounds used TRBV1-TRBV30 forward primers with a C-beta reverse primer, roughly 10 cycles each. TCRdb ran MiXCR on the multiplex PCR reads and lists one entry per CDR3 protein. The sample yields fewer than 75,000 distinct CDR3 sequences, about 65% seen once. Co-extraction of RNA and DNA was performed on roughly 20-34 mg of unsorted bulk tissue. Sampling targeted five separate regions of each tumor, which included the tumor centre. Germline lookup yields CDR1 SQVTM and CDR2 ANQGSEA. J gave up 2 bases and V 6 bases, and 9 bases lay outside the gene matches. CDR3 size: 16 residues.

The chain has TRBV29-1 and TRBJ2-1, with 11 bases fitting TRBD2. The TCR was taken from a man between 35 and 55 years old with primary liver carcinoma and hepatitis B virus infection. Sequenced: liver tumor tissue from sampling region 4. Subset of the sample: tumor region T4, right-lateral pole. The CDR3 reads CSVVGLAGPAYNEQFF. CDR3 bases: TGCAGCGTCGTCGGACTAGCGGGTCCGGCCTACAATGAGCAGTTCTTC.